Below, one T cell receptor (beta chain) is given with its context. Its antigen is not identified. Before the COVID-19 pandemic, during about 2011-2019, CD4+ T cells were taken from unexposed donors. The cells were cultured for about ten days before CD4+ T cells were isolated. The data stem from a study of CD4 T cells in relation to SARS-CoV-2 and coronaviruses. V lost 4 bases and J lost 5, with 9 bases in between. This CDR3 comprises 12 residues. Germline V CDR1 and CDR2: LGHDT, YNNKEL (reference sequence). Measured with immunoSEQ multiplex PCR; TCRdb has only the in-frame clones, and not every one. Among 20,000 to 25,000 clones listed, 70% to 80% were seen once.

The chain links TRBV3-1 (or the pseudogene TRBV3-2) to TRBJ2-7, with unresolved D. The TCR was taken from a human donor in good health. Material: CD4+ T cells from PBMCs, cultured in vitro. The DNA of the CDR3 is TGTGCCAGCAGCCTCCAGGATCACGAGCAGTACTTC. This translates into CASSLQDHEQYF.